The sequence of this T cell receptor beta chain was determined in a study of CD8+ T cells in alopecia areata. Looking at the study overall: Tofacitinib was taken orally by treated patients, and the dose was 5 to 10 mg twice daily. Points from the study as a whole: Scalp specimens additionally yield sequences from normal skin's resident alphabeta T cells.

With regard to this clone: What it binds is not known.

With V trimmed by 4 bases and J by 4 bases, 10 bases remained unmatched. The length of the CDR3 is 16 residues. Germline assignment: CDR1 MDHEN and CDR2 SYDVKM. Extracted RNA was reverse transcribed into cDNA, the sequencing template. Only in-frame clones appear in the TCRdb table, and some are missing; sequencing was by immunoSEQ multiplex PCR. The sample lists roughly 140,000 clones; roughly half were seen once. The source is a human donor with alopecia areata. The input for sequencing was CD4+ T cells sorted from blood, taken at week 0. This chain joins TRBV28 and TRBJ1-5, with 7 bases lining up with TRBD1. CDR3 in DNA: TGTGCCAGCAGTTCCCTCCACAGGGGTAGGAATCAGCCCCAGCATTTT. Its translation is CASSSLHRGRNQPQHF.